This T cell receptor beta chain derives from a study of identifying expanded T cells in peripheral blood. Study-wide results and caveats: Variance in clone template counts between roughly two-week samples significantly increased with total template count across all healthy donors. Technical replicates showed about 1.1 changed clones; two weeks roughly 16; four weeks 19.

No infections or other immune events were documented during collection. The CDR3 runs 15 residues. The V end was cut by 6 bases, the J end by 0 bases, with 9 bases between. Germline CDR1 and CDR2: MNHEY and SMNVEV (reference sequence). To note about this clone: Its specificity is not known.

Assay: immunoSEQ multiplex PCR; the TCRdb copy retains only in-frame clones and omits some. The table shows over 85,000 clones, with 70% to 90% occurring only once. This chain uses TRBV27 with TRBJ2-6, with D uncertain. The sequencing sample was made of blood. The sequence came from a person between 18 and 69 years old in good health. The CDR3 loop is CASRPGNSGANVLTF. CDR3 nucleotide sequence: TGTGCCAGCAGGCCCGGAAACTCTGGGGCCAACGTCCTGACTTTC.